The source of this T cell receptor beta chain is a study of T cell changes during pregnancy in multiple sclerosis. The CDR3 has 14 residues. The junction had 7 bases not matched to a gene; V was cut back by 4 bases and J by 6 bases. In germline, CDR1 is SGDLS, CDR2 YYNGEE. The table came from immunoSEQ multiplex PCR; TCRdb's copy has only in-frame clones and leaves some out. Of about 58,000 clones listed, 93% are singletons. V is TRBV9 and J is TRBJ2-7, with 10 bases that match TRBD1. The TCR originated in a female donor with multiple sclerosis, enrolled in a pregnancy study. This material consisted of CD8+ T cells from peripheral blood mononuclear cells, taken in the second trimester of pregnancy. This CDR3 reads CASSPRTGGIEQYF. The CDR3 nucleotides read TGTGCCAGCAGCCCTCGGACAGGGGGTATCGAGCAGTACTTC.